This passage covers 7 T cell receptor beta chains from one sample sequenced in a study of Graves' ophthalmopathy and Graves' hyperthyroidism. Investigators amplified TCR beta CDR3 regions from RNA transcripts. After a first-round RT-PCR with HTBI primers, a second-round multiplex PCR was run. Using its own MiXCR run on the multiplex PCR reads, TCRdb lists one record per CDR3 protein. The data show almost 750,000 distinct CDR3 sequences, about 44% seen once. Source material: peripheral blood. Receptor source: an adult man with Graves' ophthalmopathy.

This clonotype was detected only a few times. In nucleotides, the CDR3 is TGCAGCGTTGGCCCAACAGGGGTCAACACCGGGGAGCTGTTTTTT. It is translated as CSVGPTGVNTGELFF. The genes are TRBV29-1 and TRBJ2-2; 7 nucleotides line up with TRBD1. Germline-derived CDR1 and CDR2 are SQVTM and ANQGSEA. The CDR3 is 15 amino acids. Trimming at V came to 4 bases and at J to 2 bases, leaving 7 bases not matched to a gene.

The chain couples TRBV28 to TRBJ1-2, with a weak D call TRBD1 (5 bases). The CDR3 is 11 amino acids. The germline CDR1 and CDR2 sequences are MDHEN and SYDVKM. V lost 2 bases and J 8 bases, leaving 6 bases between the germline ends. The CDR3 nucleotides are TGTGCCAGCAGTTTAAGGACAGGCTACACCTTC. This translates into CASSLRTGYTF.

This clonotype was detected only a few times. CDR3 residues: CASSFGPGVLSYEQYF. DNA for the CDR3: TGTGCCAGCAGCTTTGGGCCAGGAGTGTTATCCTACGAGCAGTACTTC. This chain joins TRBV7-2 and TRBJ2-7; D gene ambiguous. The V gene lost 3 bases and the J gene lost 1 base, with 16 bases spanning the gap. The CDR3 has 16 amino acids. CDR1 and CDR2 (germline): SGHTA, FQGNSA.

The genes are TRBV10-3 and TRBJ1-3; D remains unclear. The CDR3 consists of 18 residues. Per the germline V gene, CDR1 is ENHRY and CDR2 is SYGVKD. Trimming pared 5 bases from V and 7 bases from J, leaving 27 bases between. CDR3 DNA: TGTGCCATCAGTTACGGGTCTTCGCGGCAGGAACTCTGGAACACCATATATTTT. Amino acid sequence: CAISYGSSRQELWNTIYF.

About this clonotype: This could be a read error, since a much larger clone is one nucleotide away. The V call is TRBV24-1, the J call TRBJ2-7; the match to TRBD1 covers 12 bases. From germline, CDR1 is KGHDR and CDR2 SFDVKD. The CDR3 is 15 amino acids. Losses at the gene ends were 4 bases for V and 6 bases for J; bases not matched to a gene: 6. CDR3 residues: CATSDPGTGGSEQYF. CDR3 bases: TGTGCCACCAGTGACCCAGGGACAGGGGGCTCCGAGCAGTACTTC.

The chain uses TRBV5-1 and TRBJ2-7; 11 positions agree with TRBD2. CDR3 length: 15 amino acids. Germline V gives CDR1 SGHRS, CDR2 YFSETQ. V lost 2 bases to trimming and J lost 4 bases; unmatched junction nucleotides: 5. CDR3 residues: CASSLASGGLYEQYF. The CDR3 DNA follows: TGCGCCAGCAGCTTAGCTAGCGGGGGGTTGTACGAGCAGTACTTC.

This chain connects TRBV9 to TRBJ2-2; D gene unclear. The CDR3 covers 16 residues. The V gene's germline CDR1 is SGDLS and CDR2 YYNGEE. Trimming left V 3 bases short and J 0 bases short, with 12 bases between. CDR3: CASSGTWGSNTGELFF. The CDR3 DNA reads as TGTGCCAGCAGCGGAACCTGGGGTTCGAACACCGGGGAGCTGTTTTTT.